This TCR beta chain was observed in a study of control samples from healthy donors and cancer patients. The V segment lost 4 bases and the J segment 8 bases; nucleotides outside the gene matches: 7. This CDR3 comprises 13 residues. Germline V lookup: CDR1 SGDLS, CDR2 YYNGEE. The repertoire was sequenced with immunoSEQ multiplex PCR; TCRdb's copy has only in-frame clones and lacks some. The table records about 410,000 clones, over 75% of them present only once. This TCR was sampled from a man aged 40-49 years with head and neck cancer. The chain joins TRBV9 to TRBJ1-2; 8 bases are a match to TRBD1. Sequenced input: PBMCs. The CDR3 nucleotides are TGTGCCAGCAGCCCCCGGACAGGGCAAGGCTACACCTTC. It codes for CASSPRTGQGYTF. Supplemented by reference TRBV9 and TRBJ1-2, the full variable domain reads DSGVTQTPKHLITATGQRVTLRCSPRSGDLSVYWYQQSLDQGLQFLIQYYNGEERAKGNILERFSAQQFPDLHSELNLSSLELGDSALYFCASSPRTGQGYTFGSGTRLTVV.